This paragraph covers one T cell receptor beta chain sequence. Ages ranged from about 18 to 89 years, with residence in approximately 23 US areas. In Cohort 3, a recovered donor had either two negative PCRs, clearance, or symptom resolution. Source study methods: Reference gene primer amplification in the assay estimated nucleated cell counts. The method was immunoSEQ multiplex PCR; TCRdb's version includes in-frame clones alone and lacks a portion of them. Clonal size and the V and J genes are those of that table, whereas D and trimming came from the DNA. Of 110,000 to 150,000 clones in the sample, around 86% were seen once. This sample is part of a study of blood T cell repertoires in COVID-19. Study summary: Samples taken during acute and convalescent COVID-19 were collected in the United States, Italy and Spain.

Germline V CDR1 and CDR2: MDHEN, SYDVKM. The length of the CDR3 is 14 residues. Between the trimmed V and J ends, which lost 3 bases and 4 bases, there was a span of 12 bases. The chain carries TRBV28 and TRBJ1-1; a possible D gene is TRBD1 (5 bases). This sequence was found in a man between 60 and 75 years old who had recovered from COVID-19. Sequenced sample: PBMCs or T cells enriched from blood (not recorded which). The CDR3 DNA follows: TGTGCCAGCAGTTTCCGTCGGGGGACCACTGAAGCTTTCTTT. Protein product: CASSFRRGTTEAFF.